Following are 20 T cell receptor beta chains from one sample sequenced in a study of cytomegalovirus exposure and HLA in healthy donors. The PCR employed 60 Vbeta primers together with 13 Jbeta primers. Some clones are missing from TCRdb's copy, which holds only in-frame ones; the method was immunoSEQ multiplex PCR. The sample holds 140,000 to 150,000 clones; 65% to 85% are singletons and the top ten take roughly 6.6%. Input material: PBMCs. Receptor source: a man aged 25-45 years in good health and CMV-seronegative.

The V and J genes are TRBV14 and TRBJ1-1; 11 bases match TRBD1. CDR3 length: 16 residues. Germline assignment: CDR1 SGHDN and CDR2 FVKESK. V lost 4 bases, J lost 10 bases, and 14 bases stayed unmatched. CDR3 loop: CASSPRTGGSSIVAFF. The CDR3 coding sequence is TGTGCCAGCAGCCCCCGGACAGGGGGCTCATCGATCGTAGCTTTCTTT.

The rearrangement joins TRBV19 to TRBJ2-7; the match to TRBD1 covers 10 bases. V shed 5 bases and J 5 bases; nucleotides not matched to a gene: 9. The CDR3 contains 15 residues. The germline V gene has CDR1 LNHDA and CDR2 SQIVND (reference sequence). As DNA, the CDR3 is TGTGCCAGTAGTGCGACAGGGGGCGCCAGGAACGAGCAGTACTTC. This encodes CASSATGGARNEQYF. Complete variable domain (other parts from reference TRBV19 and TRBJ2-7): DGGITQSPKYLFRKEGQNVTLSCEQNLNHDAMYWYRQDPGQGLRLIYYSQIVNDFQKGDIAEGYSVSREKKESFPLTVTSAQKNPTAFYLCASSATGGARNEQYFGPGTRLTVT.

This clone was counted a single time. This chain joins TRBV7-3 and TRBJ2-2; tentative D call: TRBD2 (6 bases). Per the germline V gene, CDR1 is SGHTA and CDR2 is FQGTGA. The V gene lost 4 bases and the J gene lost 3 bases, with 15 bases spanning the gap. There are 16 residues in the CDR3. DNA of the CDR3: TGTGCCAGCAGCTCTCACCGGCGGGGATACACCGGGGAGCTGTTTTTT. This codes for CASSSHRRGYTGELFF.

The V call is TRBV6-1, the J call TRBJ1-4, with TRBD1 matching over 7 bases. The CDR3 has 14 residues. Per the germline V gene, CDR1 is MNHNS and CDR2 is SASEGT. V lost 6 bases, J lost 4 bases, and 5 bases stayed unmatched. For the CDR3, the DNA is TGTGCCAGCAGGACAGGGCCTGATAATGAAAAACTGTTTTTT. It is translated as CASRTGPDNEKLFF.

This chain uses TRBV2 with TRBJ1-1, with D possibly matching TRBD1 (5 bases). Deletions cut 3 bases from V and 0 bases from J, with 11 bases between. The germline CDR1 and CDR2 sequences are SNHLY and FYNNEI. The CDR3 extends over 15 amino acids. The CDR3 loop reads CASSDTPTVNTEAFF. CDR3 in DNA: TGTGCCAGCAGTGATACCCCGACAGTGAACACTGAAGCTTTCTTT.

This clone has only a few counts. V usage is TRBV14 and J usage is TRBJ1-5, with D maybe TRBD1 (5 bases). Germline V CDR1 and CDR2: SGHDN, FVKESK. This CDR3 has 15 residues. The ends were cut back, 6 bases at V and 5 bases at J, with 17 bases in the middle. The CDR3 protein is CASSPLGGEDQPQHF. In DNA, the CDR3 is TGTGCCAGCAGTCCCTTGGGGGGTGAGGATCAGCCCCAGCATTTT.

The V and J genes are TRBV29-1 and TRBJ2-7; 10 bases match TRBD2. Germline V gives CDR1 SQVTM, CDR2 ANQGSEA. This CDR3 contains 14 residues. V was clipped by 2 bases and J by 6 bases; unmatched bases: 7. CDR3 DNA sequence: TGCAGCGTTGAACCAGCGGGAGGGCCGGGCGAGCAGTACTTC. It is translated as CSVEPAGGPGEQYF.

This rearrangement joins TRBV19 to TRBJ2-7; a weak D match, TRBD2 (6 bases). V was clipped by 10 bases and J by 1 base, with 14 bases between them. Germline V gene sequence: CDR1 LNHDA, CDR2 SQIVND (reference sequence). The CDR3 is made up of 13 amino acids. The CDR3 DNA reads TGTGCCACTTCAGCGGGTCGGTCCTACGAGCAGTACTTC. Translating gives CATSAGRSYEQYF. The variable domain in full, completed from reference TRBV19 and TRBJ2-7, reads DGGITQSPKYLFRKEGQNVTLSCEQNLNHDAMYWYRQDPGQGLRLIYYSQIVNDFQKGDIAEGYSVSREKKESFPLTVTSAQKNPTAFYLCATSAGRSYEQYFGPGTRLTVT.

This CDR3 reads CASSHSPTGNTF. The CDR3 DNA reads as TGTGCCAGCAGCCATTCCCCCACAGGGAACACCTTC. The chain uses TRBV13 and TRBJ1-2; possible D gene TRBD1, 6 bases. This CDR3 has 12 residues. V was trimmed by 5 bases and J by 12 bases, leaving 16 bases between them. Germline CDR1 reads PRHDT; CDR2 reads FYEKMQ (reference sequence).

The rearrangement joins TRBV19 to TRBJ2-7; 7 bases map to TRBD1. The germline CDR1 and CDR2 sequences are LNHDA and SQIVND (reference sequence). V was pared by 1 base and J by 0 bases, with 3 bases of the junction left unmatched. The CDR3 is 15 residues long. DNA of the CDR3: TGTGCCAGTAGTATAGTTGGGGACAGCTCCTACGAGCAGTACTTC. This codes for CASSIVGDSSYEQYF.

The V and J genes are TRBV7-3 and TRBJ2-7; possible D gene TRBD1, 6 bases. The CDR3 has 13 amino acids. The germline V gene encodes CDR1 SGHTA and CDR2 FQGTGA. Trimming cost V 5 bases and J 3 bases, with 11 bases left between them. CDR3 region: CASSPSDSYEQYF. The DNA for the CDR3 is TGTGCCAGCAGCCCCTCGGACAGCTACGAGCAGTACTTC.

The chain carries TRBV7-9 and TRBJ1-1; no clear D gene. CDR1 SEHNR and CDR2 FQNEAQ come from the germline V gene (reference sequence). Trimming pared 0 bases from V and 3 bases from J, leaving 14 bases between. The length of the CDR3 is 16 residues. This CDR3 reads CASSLALAGTDTEAFF. CDR3 DNA sequence: TGTGCCAGCAGCTTAGCGTTGGCGGGAACGGACACTGAAGCTTTCTTT.

This clone came up a few times. The chain recombines TRBV19 with TRBJ1-2, with a possible D match to TRBD1 (5 bases). The V and J ends lost 7 bases and 6 bases respectively, with 15 bases between them. Germline CDR1 reads LNHDA; CDR2 reads SQIVND (reference sequence). This CDR3 has 13 amino acids. CDR3 region: CASTKGPYHGYTF. Written as DNA, the CDR3 is TGTGCCAGTACCAAGGGGCCTTACCATGGCTACACCTTC.

Concerning this clone itself: A junction end diverges from the germline sequence, so it may reflect a read error. The chain has TRBV18 and TRBJ2-4; the D gene is possibly TRBD1 (5 bases). Germline loops: CDR1 KGHSH, CDR2 LQKENI. The CDR3 is made up of 14 amino acids. The CDR3 DNA is TGTGCCAGCTCACCTCAGGGCTACCAAAACAGTCAGTACTTC. Amino acid sequence: CASSPQGYQNSQYF.

This rearrangement joins TRBV28 to TRBJ2-6; D unclear. Trimming took off 3 bases at V and 5 bases at J, with 8 bases between the two ends. This CDR3 has 14 residues. Germline-derived CDR1 and CDR2 are MDHEN and SYDVKM. The CDR3 bases are TGTGCCAGCAGTTTCCCTAGTCGGGCCAACGTCCTGACTTTC. Protein product: CASSFPSRANVLTF.

The V call is TRBV7-2, the J call TRBJ1-1; unclear D gene. V shed 1 base and J shed 6 bases, with 12 bases lying between them. The CDR3 length is 14 residues. Germline V lookup: CDR1 SGHTA, CDR2 FQGNSA. The CDR3, as DNA: TGTGCCAGCAGCTTAGACAGAAAGGTTCCTGAAGCTTTCTTT. The encoded protein is CASSLDRKVPEAFF.

The chain has TRBV7-2 and TRBJ2-7; 8 bases are shared with TRBD2. CDR3 size: 12 residues. Germline V gives CDR1 SGHTA, CDR2 FQGNSA. Trimming cost V 3 bases and J 8 bases; bases outside gene matches: 3. DNA of the CDR3: TGTGCCAGCAGCTTCAGCGGGGGTAAGCAGTACTTC. Translation gives CASSFSGGKQYF.

This clone occurred a few times. This rearrangement joins TRBV6-1 to TRBJ2-7, with 7 positions matching TRBD1. The CDR3 sequence is 13 residues long. Germline loops: CDR1 MNHNS, CDR2 SASEGT. V was clipped by 0 bases and J by 4 bases; unmatched bases: 0. The CDR3 reads CASSEADRYEQYF. The CDR3 DNA follows: TGTGCCAGCAGTGAAGCGGACAGGTACGAGCAGTACTTC.

The V and J genes are TRBV6-5 and TRBJ1-3; D is perhaps TRBD1 (5 bases). CDR3 length equals 15 residues. The V and J ends lost 5 bases and 1 base respectively, with 12 bases between them. Germline V gives CDR1 MNHEY, CDR2 SVGAGI. The DNA for the CDR3 is TGTGCCAGCAGTCCGCATCAGGGTTCTGGAAACACCATATATTTT. It specifies CASSPHQGSGNTIYF.

The CDR3 reads CASSPYPRGPSSYEQYF. CDR3 sequence (DNA): TGTGCCAGCAGCCCCTACCCCAGGGGCCCGAGCTCCTACGAGCAGTACTTC. V gene TRBV11-2 combines with J gene TRBJ2-7; possibly TRBD1 for D (6 bases). From germline, CDR1 is SGHAT and CDR2 FQNNGV. The V end lost 5 bases, the J end lost 0 bases, and 20 bases lay between the germline ends. CDR3 size: 17 residues.